Following are 10 T cell receptor beta chains from one sample sequenced in a study of T-cell memory formation after mild COVID-19. Using its own MiXCR run on the 5' RACE reads, TCRdb lists one record per CDR3 protein. In the table there are around 440,000 distinct CDR3 sequences, 15% to 20% of which are singletons. Input material: PBMCs or a T cell subset sorted from them (not recorded which). The receptors shown here come from an adult woman who had mild COVID-19 (a few samples of this study predate the infection). Cell type and time point are not known.

The J gene is TRBJ2-7, the V gene TRBV2, with a possible D match to TRBD1 (7 bases). Germline V CDR1 and CDR2: SNHLY, FYNNEI. The germline V and J ends were trimmed by 4 bases and 3 bases, with 16 bases remaining between them. This CDR3 has 15 amino acids. In DNA form, the CDR3 reads TGTGCCAGCAGTGGGGACAGTTCTAGCGACTACGAGCAGTACTTC. This translates into CASSGDSSSDYEQYF.

The chain recombines TRBV7-6 with TRBJ2-3; 9 bases align to TRBD1. Germline values: CDR1 SGHVS, CDR2 FNYEAQ. This CDR3 is 17 amino acids long. The V segment lost 5 bases and the J segment 1 base; nucleotides outside the gene matches: 10. This chain's CDR3 is CASSRPIRDRGTDTQYF. The CDR3 nucleotides read TGTGCCAGCAGCCGCCCGATCCGGGACAGGGGCACAGATACGCAGTATTTT.

The chain uses TRBV11-2 and TRBJ1-5, with TRBD1 as a possible D gene (6 bases). Germline V gene lookup returns CDR1 SGHAT and CDR2 FQNNGV. The CDR3 covers 15 residues. V was clipped by 1 base and J by 4 bases, with 11 bases between them. The CDR3 spells CASSLAGALNQPQHF. CDR3 in DNA: TGTGCCAGCAGCTTAGCAGGGGCTCTAAATCAGCCCCAGCATTTT.

This clonotype was observed a few times. The rearrangement uses TRBV7-2 and TRBJ2-2; TRBD2 might be the D (6 bases). This CDR3 comprises 16 residues. Trimming cost V 5 bases and J 6 bases, with 19 bases left between them. The germline V gene has CDR1 SGHTA and CDR2 FQGNSA. CDR3 protein: CASSLHRGLEAGELFF. CDR3 DNA sequence: TGTGCCAGCAGCCTGCATCGGGGACTGGAAGCCGGGGAGCTGTTTTTT.

This clonotype was found a few times. This chain uses TRBV12-3 or TRBV12-4 with TRBJ1-6; 9 bases are shared with TRBD1. This CDR3 is built from 16 residues. Trimming took 1 base from V and 6 from J; bases not matched to a gene: 4. CDR3 loop: CASSLGQGGFNSPLHF. The CDR3 region has the DNA TGTGCCAGCAGTTTAGGACAGGGGGGATTTAATTCACCCCTCCACTTT.

In its sample, this clonotype was seen many times. This rearrangement joins TRBV27 to TRBJ2-3, with TRBD1 matching over 8 bases. CDR1 and CDR2 (germline): MNHEY, SMNVEV (reference sequence). Trimming took 8 bases from V and 4 from J; bases not matched to a gene: 5. This CDR3 spans 13 amino acids. The CDR3 here is CASRQGMADTQYF. As DNA, the CDR3 is TGTGCCAGCCGACAGGGGATGGCAGATACGCAGTATTTT.

J is TRBJ2-5 and V is TRBV11-2; 9 bases match TRBD1. The J segment lost 5 bases and the V segment lost 2 bases, leaving 6 bases of the junction unmatched. This CDR3 has 15 amino acids. Germline V CDR1 and CDR2: SGHAT, FQNNGV. In nucleotides, the CDR3 is TGTGCCAGCAGCTTACTTGGACAGGGGTGGGAGACCCAGTACTTC. Its protein product is CASSLLGQGWETQYF.

This clonotype was recorded a few times. One junction end disagrees with the germline gene, perhaps due to a read error. The J gene is TRBJ1-1, the V gene TRBV4-1, with 7 bases aligning to TRBD1. CDR1 MGHRA and CDR2 YSYEKL come from the germline V gene. This CDR3 has 15 residues. The CDR3 nucleotides are TGCGCCAGCAGCTTACCGGGACAGCAGAACACTGAAGCTTTTTTT. Translating it yields CASSLPGQQNTEAFF.

The DNA of the CDR3 is TGTGCCAGCTCACTTACGCAGAGTCACGAGCAGTACTTC. It yields the protein CASSLTQSHEQYF. The chain employs TRBV18 and TRBJ2-7; D gene uncertain. Trimming cost V 4 bases and J 5 bases, with 12 bases left between them. This CDR3 is built from 13 residues. Germline CDR1 and CDR2: KGHSH and LQKENI. Drawing the rest from reference TRBV18 and TRBJ2-7, the complete variable domain is NAGVMQNPRHLVRRRGQEARLRCSPMKGHSHVYWYRQLPEEGLKFMVYLQKENIIDESGMPKERFSAEFPKEGPSILRIQQVVRGDSAAYFCASSLTQSHEQYFGPGTRLTVT.

CDR3 in DNA: TGTGCCTGGAGTGTCCACCGGGGGGATACGCAGTATTTT. It translates to CAWSVHRGDTQYF. This chain uses TRBV30 with TRBJ2-3; D is possibly TRBD2 (6 bases). CDR1 is GTSNPN and CDR2 is SVGIG in the germline V gene (reference sequence). The germline V and J ends were trimmed by 0 bases and 6 bases, with 10 bases remaining between them. This CDR3 comprises 13 residues.